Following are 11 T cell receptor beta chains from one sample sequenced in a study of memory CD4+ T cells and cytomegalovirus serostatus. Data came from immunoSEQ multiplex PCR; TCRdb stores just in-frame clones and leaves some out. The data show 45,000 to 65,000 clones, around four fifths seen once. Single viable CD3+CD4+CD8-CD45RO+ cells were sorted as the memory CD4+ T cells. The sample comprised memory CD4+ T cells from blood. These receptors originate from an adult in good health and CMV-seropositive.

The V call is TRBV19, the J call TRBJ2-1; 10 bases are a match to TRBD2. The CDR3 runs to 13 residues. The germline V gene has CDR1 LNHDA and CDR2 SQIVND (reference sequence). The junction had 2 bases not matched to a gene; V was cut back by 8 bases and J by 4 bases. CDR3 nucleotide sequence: TGTGCCAGTGGGACTAGCGCATACAATGAGCAGTTCTTC. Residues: CASGTSAYNEQFF.

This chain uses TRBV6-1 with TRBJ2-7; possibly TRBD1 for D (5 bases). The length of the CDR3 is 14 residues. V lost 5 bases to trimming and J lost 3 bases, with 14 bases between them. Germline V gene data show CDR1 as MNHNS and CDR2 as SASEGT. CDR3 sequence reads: CASSTSRQFYEQYF. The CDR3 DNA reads TGTGCCAGCAGTACCTCCCGACAGTTCTACGAGCAGTACTTC.

CDR3: CASSPAGGRNQPQHF. The CDR3 nucleotides read TGTGCCAGCAGCCCCGCGGGGGGACGCAATCAGCCCCAGCATTTT. V and J are TRBV7-2 and TRBJ1-5; perhaps TRBD1 as D (5 bases). CDR3 length: 15 residues. Germline V gene data show CDR1 as SGHTA and CDR2 as FQGNSA. Trimming removed 5 bases at V and 2 bases at J, with 13 bases between.

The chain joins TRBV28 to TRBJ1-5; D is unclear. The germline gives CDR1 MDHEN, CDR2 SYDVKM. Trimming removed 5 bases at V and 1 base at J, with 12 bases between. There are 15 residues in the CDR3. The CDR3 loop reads CASSLLGGSNQPQHF. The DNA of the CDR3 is TGTGCCAGCAGTCTTCTCGGAGGAAGCAATCAGCCCCAGCATTTT.

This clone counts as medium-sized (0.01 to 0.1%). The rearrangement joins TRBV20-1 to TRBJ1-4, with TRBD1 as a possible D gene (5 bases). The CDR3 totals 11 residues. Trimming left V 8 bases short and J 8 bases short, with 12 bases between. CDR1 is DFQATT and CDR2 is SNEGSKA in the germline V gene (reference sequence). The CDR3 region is CSIGEREKLFF. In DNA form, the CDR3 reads TGCAGTATAGGGGAGCGCGAAAAACTGTTTTTT.

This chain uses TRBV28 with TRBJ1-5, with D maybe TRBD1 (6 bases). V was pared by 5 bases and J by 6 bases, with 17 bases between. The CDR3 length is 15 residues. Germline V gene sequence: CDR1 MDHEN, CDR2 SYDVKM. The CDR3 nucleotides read TGTGCCAGCAGTCCAGCTCACAGGGTGGGTCAGCCCCAGCATTTT. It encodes CASSPAHRVGQPQHF. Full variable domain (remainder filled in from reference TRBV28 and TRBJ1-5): DVKVTQSSRYLVKRTGEKVFLECVQDMDHENMFWYRQDPGLGLRLIYFSYDVKMKEKGDIPEGYSVSREKKERFSLILESASTNQTSMYLCASSPAHRVGQPQHFGDGTRLSIL.

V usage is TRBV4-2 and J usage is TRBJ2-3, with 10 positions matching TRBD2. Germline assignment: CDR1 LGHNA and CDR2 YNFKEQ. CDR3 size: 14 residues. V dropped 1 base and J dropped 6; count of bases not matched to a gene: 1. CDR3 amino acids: CASSQVTSGDTQYF. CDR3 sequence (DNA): TGTGCCAGCAGCCAAGTGACTAGCGGGGATACGCAGTATTTT.

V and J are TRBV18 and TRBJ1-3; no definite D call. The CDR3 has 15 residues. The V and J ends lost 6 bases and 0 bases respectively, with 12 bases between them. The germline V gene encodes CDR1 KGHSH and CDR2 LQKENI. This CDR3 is CASSLDKVSGNTIYF. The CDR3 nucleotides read TGTGCCAGCTCCCTCGACAAGGTCTCTGGAAACACCATATATTTT.

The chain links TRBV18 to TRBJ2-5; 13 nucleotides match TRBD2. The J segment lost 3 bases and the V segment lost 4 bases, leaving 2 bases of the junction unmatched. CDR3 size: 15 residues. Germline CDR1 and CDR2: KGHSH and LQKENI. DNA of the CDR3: TGTGCCAGCTCACTAGGGACTAGCGGGAAAGAGACCCAGTACTTC. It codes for CASSLGTSGKETQYF.

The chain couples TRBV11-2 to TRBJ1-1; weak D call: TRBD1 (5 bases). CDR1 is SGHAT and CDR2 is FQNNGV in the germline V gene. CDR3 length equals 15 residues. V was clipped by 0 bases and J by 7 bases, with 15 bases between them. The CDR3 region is CASSLDRKGRNEAFF. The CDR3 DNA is TGTGCCAGCAGCTTAGATCGGAAGGGACGGAATGAAGCTTTCTTT.

This CDR3 reads CASSSTGGMETQYF. CDR3 in DNA: TGTGCCAGCAGCTCGACAGGGGGCATGGAGACCCAGTACTTC. The chain recombines TRBV7-9 with TRBJ2-5, with 10 bases aligning to TRBD1. Germline lookup yields CDR1 SEHNR and CDR2 FQNEAQ (reference sequence). The J segment lost 5 bases and the V segment lost 4 bases, leaving 4 bases of the junction unmatched. The CDR3 consists of 14 residues.